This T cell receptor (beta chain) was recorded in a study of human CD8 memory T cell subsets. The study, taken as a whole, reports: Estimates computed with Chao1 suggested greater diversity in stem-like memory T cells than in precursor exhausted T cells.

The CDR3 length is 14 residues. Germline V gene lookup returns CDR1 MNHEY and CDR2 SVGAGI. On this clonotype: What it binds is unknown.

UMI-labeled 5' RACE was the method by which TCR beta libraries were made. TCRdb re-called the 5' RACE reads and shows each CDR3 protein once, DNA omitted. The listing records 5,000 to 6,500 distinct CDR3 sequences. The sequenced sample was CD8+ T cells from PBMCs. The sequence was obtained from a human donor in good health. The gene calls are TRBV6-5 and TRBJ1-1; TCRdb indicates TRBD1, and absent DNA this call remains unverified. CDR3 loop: CASSYPGGRTEAFF.